A single sample gave rise to the 20 T cell receptor beta chains below, sequenced in a study of graft-versus-host responses after intestinal transplantation. Libraries were prepared by immunoSEQ multiplex PCR; TCRdb keeps only in-frame clonotypes and omits some of them. The sample has 80,000 or so clones, over 80% seen once. The sample here was PBMCs, taken 98 days after intestinal transplantation. These TCRs come from a human patient who received an intestinal transplant, so some T cells may come from the graft donor.

The J gene is TRBJ1-2, the V gene TRBV6-5, with 7 bases identical to TRBD1. The germline V gene encodes CDR1 MNHEY and CDR2 SVGAGI. The trim removed 6 bases at V and 3 bases at J, leaving 4 bases unmatched. The CDR3 runs 13 residues. Here the CDR3 DNA reads TGTGCCAGCAGCTTAACAGGGGACTATGGCTACACCTTC. It is translated as CASSLTGDYGYTF.

This rearrangement joins TRBV18 to TRBJ2-7; D remains ambiguous. V lost 0 bases to trimming and J lost 6 bases, with 15 bases between them. CDR1 and CDR2 (germline): KGHSH, LQKENI. CDR3 length: 15 residues. In nucleotides, the CDR3 is TGTGCCAGCTCACCACCGGGCATCGGTGATTCCGAGCAGTACTTC. Protein: CASSPPGIGDSEQYF.

The chain has TRBV7-3 and TRBJ2-2; D perhaps matches TRBD1 (6 bases). V dropped 3 bases and J dropped 1 base, with 6 bases sitting between them. Per germline, CDR1 SGHTA and CDR2 FQGTGA. The CDR3 is made up of 14 amino acids. CDR3 sequence reads: CASSLTGNTGELFF. As DNA, the CDR3 is TGTGCCAGCAGCTTGACAGGGAACACCGGGGAGCTGTTTTTT.

The chain recombines TRBV11-2 with TRBJ2-7, with D perhaps matching TRBD1 (6 bases). V lost 6 bases and J 2 bases, leaving 17 bases between the germline ends. Per germline, CDR1 SGHAT and CDR2 FQNNGV. The CDR3 length is 15 residues. CDR3 loop: CASSSGRDKPYEQYF. The CDR3 region has the DNA TGTGCCAGCAGTTCTGGAAGGGACAAACCCTACGAGCAGTACTTC.

The table lists this clone with a count of one. The rearrangement uses TRBV11-2 and TRBJ1-2; no definite D call. V was trimmed by 4 bases and J by 3 bases, leaving 6 bases between them. Germline values: CDR1 SGHAT, CDR2 FQNNGV. This CDR3 spans 12 amino acids. In DNA form, the CDR3 reads TGTGCCAGCAGCTCCACAGACTATGGCTACACCTTC. Translated: CASSSTDYGYTF.

The rearrangement joins TRBV5-1 to TRBJ1-1; D gene unclear. Germline lookup yields CDR1 SGHRS and CDR2 YFSETQ. Trimming took 0 bases from V and 2 from J, leaving 5 bases between them. The CDR3 spans 13 residues. In DNA, the CDR3 is TGCGCCAGCAGCTTGGATCAAAACACTGAAGCTTTCTTT. It is translated as CASSLDQNTEAFF.

The rearrangement links TRBV21-1 to TRBJ2-5; TRBD1, the D gene given by the table, was not confirmed from the DNA. TRBV21-1 is given as a pseudogene. The CDR3 loop spans 15 amino acids. The CDR3 sequence is CASSGKTAYQETQYF. CDR3 DNA: TGTGCCAGCAGTGGAAAGACAGCTTACCAAGAGACCCAGTACTTC.

This chain joins TRBV10-1 and TRBJ2-1; D ambiguous. V lost 3 bases and J lost 7, with 10 bases in between. Germline CDR1 WNHNN, CDR2 SYGVQD (reference sequence). The CDR3 is made up of 13 amino acids. Here the CDR3 reads CASSESSRNEQFF. DNA of the CDR3: TGCGCCAGCAGTGAAAGCAGCCGGAATGAGCAGTTCTTC.

The chain combines TRBV5-6 with TRBJ2-4; 7 bases fit TRBD1. CDR1 SGHDT and CDR2 YYEEEE come from the germline V gene. This CDR3 contains 14 residues. Unmatched junction bases numbered 2, after V lost 4 bases and J lost 1 base. CDR3 sequence reads: CASSLTGAKNIQYF. CDR3 bases: TGTGCCAGCAGCCTGACAGGGGCCAAAAACATTCAGTACTTC.

V is TRBV18 and J is TRBJ2-3, with 12 bases matching TRBD2. Germline V gene lookup returns CDR1 KGHSH and CDR2 LQKENI. The CDR3 totals 16 residues. Trimming took 4 bases from V and 2 from J; bases not matched to a gene: 4. Written as DNA, the CDR3 is TGTGCCAGCTCACGACTAGCGGGGGCAACCACAGATACGCAGTATTTT. It specifies CASSRLAGATTDTQYF.

The V call is TRBV9, the J call TRBJ2-3, with 11 bases that match TRBD1. The CDR3 length is 14 residues. Germline V gene data show CDR1 as SGDLS and CDR2 as YYNGEE. The trim removed 4 bases at V and 7 bases at J, leaving 5 bases unmatched. The chain's CDR3 is CASSLGTGGNTQYF. The CDR3 nucleotides read TGTGCCAGCAGCTTGGGGACAGGGGGGAATACGCAGTATTTT.

The rearrangement joins TRBV10-3 to TRBJ2-7; 10 bases are shared with TRBD1. The trim removed 7 bases at V and 5 bases at J, leaving 11 bases unmatched. The CDR3 is 15 residues long. Germline values: CDR1 ENHRY, CDR2 SYGVKD. The CDR3 protein is CAITPGDRGADEQYF. Here the CDR3 DNA reads TGTGCCATCACCCCAGGGGACAGGGGTGCGGACGAGCAGTACTTC.

This chain uses TRBV6-5 with TRBJ2-5; no clear D gene. CDR1 and CDR2 from the germline V gene are MNHEY and SVGAGI. Trimming stripped 5 bases from V and 1 base from J, with 5 bases between. CDR3 length: 12 residues. The CDR3 here is CASSVAQETQYF. The CDR3 nucleotides are TGTGCCAGCAGTGTGGCCCAAGAGACCCAGTACTTC.

The gene calls are TRBV11-2 and TRBJ2-3, with D possibly being TRBD2 (5 bases). The CDR3 length is 15 residues. Germline CDR1 is SGHAT and CDR2 is FQNNGV. The V gene lost 6 bases and the J gene lost 1 base, with 14 bases spanning the gap. CDR3 sequence (DNA): TGTGCCAGCAGTTTACGGGGTGGTGGCACAGATACGCAGTATTTT. This gives the protein CASSLRGGGTDTQYF.

The chain links TRBV9 to TRBJ1-1, with TRBD1 as a possible D gene (5 bases). Germline lookup yields CDR1 SGDLS and CDR2 YYNGEE. V was cut by 0 bases and J by 4 bases, with 10 bases left in between. The CDR3 extends over 14 amino acids. The CDR3 DNA sequence: TGTGCCAGCAGCGTAGCTGGGGCTGGCACTGAAGCTTTCTTT. The encoded protein is CASSVAGAGTEAFF.

The J gene is TRBJ2-2, the V gene TRBV5-4; maybe TRBD2 (6 bases). CDR3 length: 16 residues. Germline lookup yields CDR1 SGHNT and CDR2 YYREEE (reference sequence). The ends were cut back, 4 bases at V and 5 bases at J, with 18 bases in the middle. CDR3 sequence reads: CASSLGPLRETGELFF. CDR3 coding DNA: TGTGCCAGCAGCCTGGGGCCCCTCCGGGAGACCGGGGAGCTGTTTTTT.

The rearrangement uses TRBV6-6 and TRBJ2-7; D could derive from TRBD1 or TRBD2 (5 bases each). CDR3 length: 15 amino acids. The germline CDR1 and CDR2 sequences are MNHNY and SVGAGI (reference sequence). The germline V and J ends were trimmed by 6 bases and 5 bases, with 20 bases remaining between them. The CDR3 DNA sequence: TGTGCCAGCAGCTCCCCGGGGCAGGGTGCCCACGAGCAGTACTTC. Translating gives CASSSPGQGAHEQYF.

The chain uses TRBV6-1 and TRBJ1-2, with D hard to call. V lost 7 bases to trimming and J lost 3 bases, with 9 bases between them. This CDR3 has 12 residues. From germline, CDR1 is MNHNS and CDR2 SASEGT. The CDR3, as DNA: TGTGCCAGCATGGACGGTCACTATGGCTACACCTTC. Translating it yields CASMDGHYGYTF.

The J gene is TRBJ1-1, the V gene TRBV10-1, with 9 nucleotides matching TRBD1. CDR1 and CDR2 (germline): WNHNN, SYGVQD (reference sequence). The CDR3 loop spans 16 amino acids. V lost 2 bases to trimming and J lost 4 bases; unmatched junction nucleotides: 8. CDR3 protein: CASSETGGGRPTEAFF. The CDR3 nucleotides are TGCGCCAGCAGTGAGACAGGGGGCGGACGACCCACTGAAGCTTTCTTT.

The rearrangement joins TRBV9 to TRBJ2-5; perhaps TRBD2 as D (6 bases). This CDR3 spans 14 amino acids. Trimming stripped 3 bases from V and 1 base from J, with 10 bases between. Germline lookup yields CDR1 SGDLS and CDR2 YYNGEE. CDR3 residues: CASSAREVQETQYF. DNA for the CDR3: TGTGCCAGCAGCGCGAGGGAGGTCCAAGAGACCCAGTACTTC. Full variable domain (outside the CDR3, taken from reference TRBV9 and TRBJ2-5): DSGVTQTPKHLITATGQRVTLRCSPRSGDLSVYWYQQSLDQGLQFLIQYYNGEERAKGNILERFSAQQFPDLHSELNLSSLELGDSALYFCASSAREVQETQYFGPGTRLLVL.